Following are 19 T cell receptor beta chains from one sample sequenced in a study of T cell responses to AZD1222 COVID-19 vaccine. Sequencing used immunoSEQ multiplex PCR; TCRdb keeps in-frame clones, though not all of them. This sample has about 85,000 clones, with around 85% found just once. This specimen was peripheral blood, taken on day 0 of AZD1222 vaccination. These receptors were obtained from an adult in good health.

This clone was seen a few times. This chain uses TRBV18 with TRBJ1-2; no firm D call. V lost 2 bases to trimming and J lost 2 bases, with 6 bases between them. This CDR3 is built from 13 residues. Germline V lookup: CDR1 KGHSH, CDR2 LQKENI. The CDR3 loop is CASSPSDNYGYTF. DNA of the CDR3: TGTGCCAGCTCACCATCGGACAACTATGGCTACACCTTC.

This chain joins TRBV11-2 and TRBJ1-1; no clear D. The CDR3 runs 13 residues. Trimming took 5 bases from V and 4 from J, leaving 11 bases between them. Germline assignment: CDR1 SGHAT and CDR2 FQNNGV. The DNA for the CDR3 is TGTGCCAGCAGCCCAACTTCGACCACTGAAGCTTTCTTT. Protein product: CASSPTSTTEAFF.

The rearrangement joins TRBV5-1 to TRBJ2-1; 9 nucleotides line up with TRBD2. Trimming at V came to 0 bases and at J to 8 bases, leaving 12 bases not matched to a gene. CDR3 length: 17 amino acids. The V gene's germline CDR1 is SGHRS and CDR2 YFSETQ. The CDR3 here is CASSLALAGYSRDEQFF. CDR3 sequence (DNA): TGCGCCAGCAGCTTGGCTCTAGCGGGATATAGTAGGGATGAGCAGTTCTTC.

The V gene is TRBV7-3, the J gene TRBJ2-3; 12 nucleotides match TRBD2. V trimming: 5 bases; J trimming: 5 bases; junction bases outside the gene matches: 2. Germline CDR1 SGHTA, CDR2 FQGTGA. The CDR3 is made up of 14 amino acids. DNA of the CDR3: TGTGCCAGCAGCCTAGCGGGAGGGTTAGATACGCAGTATTTT. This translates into CASSLAGGLDTQYF.

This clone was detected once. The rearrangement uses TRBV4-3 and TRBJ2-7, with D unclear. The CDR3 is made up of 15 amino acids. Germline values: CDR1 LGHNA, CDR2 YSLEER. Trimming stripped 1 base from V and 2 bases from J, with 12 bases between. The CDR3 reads CASSQGTSGPYEQYF. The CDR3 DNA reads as TGCGCCAGCAGCCAAGGGACGTCAGGCCCCTACGAGCAGTACTTC.

CDR3 sequence: CASSAGFDQPQHF. The CDR3 bases are TGTGCCAGCAGTGCAGGGTTTGATCAGCCCCAGCATTTT. This chain links TRBV12-3 or TRBV12-4 with TRBJ1-5, with D perhaps TRBD1 (5 bases). The CDR3 is 13 residues long. V was pared by 5 bases and J by 5 bases, with 10 bases between.

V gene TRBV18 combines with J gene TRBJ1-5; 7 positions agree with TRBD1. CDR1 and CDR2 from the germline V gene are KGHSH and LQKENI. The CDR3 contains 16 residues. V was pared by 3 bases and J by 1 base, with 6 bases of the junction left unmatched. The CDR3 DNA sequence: TGTGCCAGCTCACCCGGGACAGACAGAAGCAATCAGCCCCAGCATTTT. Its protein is CASSPGTDRSNQPQHF.

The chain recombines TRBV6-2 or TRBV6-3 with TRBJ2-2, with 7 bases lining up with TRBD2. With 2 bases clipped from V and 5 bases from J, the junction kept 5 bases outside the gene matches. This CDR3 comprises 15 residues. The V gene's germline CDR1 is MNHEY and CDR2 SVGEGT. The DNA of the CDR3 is TGTGCCAGCAGTTACCGGATAGCGGGTACCGGGGAGCTGTTTTTT. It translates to CASSYRIAGTGELFF.

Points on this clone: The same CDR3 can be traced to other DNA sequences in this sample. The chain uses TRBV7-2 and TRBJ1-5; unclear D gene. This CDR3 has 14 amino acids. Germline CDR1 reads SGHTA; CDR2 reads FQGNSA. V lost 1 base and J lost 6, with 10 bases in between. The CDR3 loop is CASSLVKGGQPQHF. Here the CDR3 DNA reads TGTGCCAGCAGCTTAGTAAAGGGAGGTCAGCCCCAGCATTTT.

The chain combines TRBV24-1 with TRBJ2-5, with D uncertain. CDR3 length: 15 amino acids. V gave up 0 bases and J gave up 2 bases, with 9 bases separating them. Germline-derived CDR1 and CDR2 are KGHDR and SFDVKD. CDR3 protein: CATSDLKDLQETQYF. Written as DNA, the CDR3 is TGTGCCACCAGTGATTTGAAGGATCTTCAAGAGACCCAGTACTTC.

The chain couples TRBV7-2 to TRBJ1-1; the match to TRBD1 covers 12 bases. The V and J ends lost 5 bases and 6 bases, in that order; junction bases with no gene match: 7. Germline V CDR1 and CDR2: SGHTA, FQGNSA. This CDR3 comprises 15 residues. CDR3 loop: CASSTSGTGGPEAFF. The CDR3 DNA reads TGTGCCAGCAGCACCTCGGGGACAGGGGGCCCTGAAGCTTTCTTT.

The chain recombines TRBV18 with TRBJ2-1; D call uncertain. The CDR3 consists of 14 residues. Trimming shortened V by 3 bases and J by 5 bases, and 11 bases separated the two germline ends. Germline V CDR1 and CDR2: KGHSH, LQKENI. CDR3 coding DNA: TGTGCCAGCTCACCCACGTCAACCCACAATGAGCAGTTCTTC. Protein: CASSPTSTHNEQFF.

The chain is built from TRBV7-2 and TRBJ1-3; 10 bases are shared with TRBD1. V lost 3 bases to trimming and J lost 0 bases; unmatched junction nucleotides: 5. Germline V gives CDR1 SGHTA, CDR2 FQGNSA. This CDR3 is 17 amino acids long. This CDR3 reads CASSLGGQGFSGNTIYF. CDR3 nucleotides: TGTGCCAGCAGCTTGGGGGGACAGGGGTTCTCTGGAAACACCATATATTTT. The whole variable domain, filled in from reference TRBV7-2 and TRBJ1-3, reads GAGVSQSPSNKVTEKGKDVELRCDPISGHTALYWYRQSLGQGLEFLIYFQGNSAPDKSGLPSDRFSAERTGGSVSTLTIQRTQQEDSAVYLCASSLGGQGFSGNTIYFGEGSWLTVV.

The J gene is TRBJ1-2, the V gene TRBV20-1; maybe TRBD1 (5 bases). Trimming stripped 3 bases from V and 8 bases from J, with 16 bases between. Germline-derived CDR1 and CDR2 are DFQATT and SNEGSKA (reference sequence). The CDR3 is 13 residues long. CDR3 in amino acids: CSASVPGKGGYTF. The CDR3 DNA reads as TGCAGTGCTAGTGTCCCGGGAAAGGGGGGCTACACCTTC.

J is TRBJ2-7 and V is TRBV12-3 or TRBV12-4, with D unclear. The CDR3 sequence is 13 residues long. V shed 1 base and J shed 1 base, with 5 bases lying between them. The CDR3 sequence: CASSLGGSYEQYF. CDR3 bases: TGTGCCAGCAGTTTAGGAGGTTCCTACGAGCAGTACTTC.

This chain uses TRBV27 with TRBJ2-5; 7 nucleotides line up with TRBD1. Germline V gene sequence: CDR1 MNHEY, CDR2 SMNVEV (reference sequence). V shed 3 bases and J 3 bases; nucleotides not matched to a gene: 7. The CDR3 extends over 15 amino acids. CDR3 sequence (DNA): TGTGCCAGCAGTTTTCCCGACAGGGATGAAGAGACCCAGTACTTC. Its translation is CASSFPDRDEETQYF.

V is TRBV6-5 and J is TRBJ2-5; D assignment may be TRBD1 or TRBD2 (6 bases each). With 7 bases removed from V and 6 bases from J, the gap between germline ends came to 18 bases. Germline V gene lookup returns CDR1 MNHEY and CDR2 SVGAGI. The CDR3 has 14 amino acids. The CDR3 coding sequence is TGTGCCAGCACCCCGAGGGGGGAGGCGAAGACCCAGTACTTC. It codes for CASTPRGEAKTQYF.

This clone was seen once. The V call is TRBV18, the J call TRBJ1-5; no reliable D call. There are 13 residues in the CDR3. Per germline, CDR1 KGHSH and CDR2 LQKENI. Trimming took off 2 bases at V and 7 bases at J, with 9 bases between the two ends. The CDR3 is CASSPIADQPQHF. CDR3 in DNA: TGTGCCAGCTCACCAATCGCCGACCAGCCCCAGCATTTT.

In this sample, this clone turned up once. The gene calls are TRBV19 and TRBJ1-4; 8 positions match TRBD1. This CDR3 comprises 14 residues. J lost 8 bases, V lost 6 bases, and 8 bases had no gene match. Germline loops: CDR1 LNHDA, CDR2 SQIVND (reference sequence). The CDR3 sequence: CASSKDRVSEKLFF. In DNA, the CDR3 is TGTGCCAGTAGCAAGGACAGGGTGTCAGAAAAACTGTTTTTT.